What follows are 18 T cell receptor beta chains derived from one specimen sequenced in a study of cytomegalovirus exposure and HLA in healthy donors. PCR used 60 Vbeta primers and 13 Jbeta primers. This table comes from immunoSEQ multiplex PCR, and its TCRdb copy is limited to in-frame clones, with some not included. The sample lists approximately 100,000 clones, about 85% occurring once. Sequenced sample: PBMCs. The receptors were sampled from a man aged 30-40 years in good health and CMV-seronegative.

This sequence joins TRBV5-4 and TRBJ2-7; 13 nucleotides agree with TRBD2. This CDR3 comprises 16 residues. The germline V gene encodes CDR1 SGHNT and CDR2 YYREEE (reference sequence). V lost 0 bases to trimming and J lost 4 bases; unmatched junction nucleotides: 4. The CDR3 nucleotides are TGTGCCAGCAGCTTGGGGCGGACTAGCGGGAGTTACGAGCAGTACTTC. Translating gives CASSLGRTSGSYEQYF.

This clone was seen a few times. Distinct nucleotide sequences in the sample also encode this CDR3. V is TRBV5-1 and J is TRBJ1-1; D remains ambiguous. This CDR3 is built from 14 residues. The germline V and J ends were trimmed by 0 bases and 1 base, with 7 bases remaining between them. The V gene's germline CDR1 is SGHRS and CDR2 YFSETQ. CDR3 coding DNA: TGCGCCAGCAGCTTGGGCGGAGGGAACACTGAAGCTTTCTTT. This encodes CASSLGGGNTEAFF. The full variable domain, in which reference TRBV5-1 and TRBJ1-1 provide the parts outside the CDR3, is KAGVTQTPRYLIKTRGQQVTLSCSPISGHRSVSWYQQTPGQGLQFLFEYFSETQRNKGNFPGRFSGRQFSNSRSEMNVSTLELGDSALYLCASSLGGGNTEAFFGQGTRLTVV.

This clone showed up just a few times. The chain is built from TRBV5-1 and TRBJ1-5; 7 nucleotides align to TRBD1. The ends lost 0 bases at V and 0 bases at J; junction bases unmatched: 3. The CDR3 length is 16 residues. CDR1 is SGHRS, CDR2 YFSETQ, per germline. The CDR3 is CASSLGGGNSNQPQHF. CDR3 DNA: TGCGCCAGCAGCTTGGGAGGGGGCAATAGCAATCAGCCCCAGCATTTT.

The J gene is TRBJ2-7, the V gene TRBV11-2, with D possibly matching TRBD1 (6 bases). Germline loops: CDR1 SGHAT, CDR2 FQNNGV. This CDR3 spans 18 amino acids. Trimming removed 7 bases from V and 4 bases from J, with 29 bases in between. This CDR3 reads CASTRGIGGGRRTYEQYF. CDR3 DNA sequence: TGTGCCAGCACCAGGGGCATAGGTGGGGGACGGAGGACTTACGAGCAGTACTTC.

This clone was observed once. The CDR3 coding sequence is TGCAGTGCGCTAGTCTACGAGCAGTACTTC. The encoded protein is CSALVYEQYF. The rearrangement joins TRBV20-1 to TRBJ2-7; D call uncertain. The CDR3 totals 10 residues. The germline V gene encodes CDR1 DFQATT and CDR2 SNEGSKA (reference sequence). Trimming took off 6 bases at V and 3 bases at J, with 6 bases between the two ends.

The V and J genes are TRBV19 and TRBJ2-5; TRBD2 matches at 8 bases. Germline values: CDR1 LNHDA, CDR2 SQIVND (reference sequence). The CDR3 is 16 residues long. Unmatched junction bases numbered 12, after V lost 7 bases and J lost 2 bases. The CDR3 here is CASTPVASGRQETQYF. The CDR3 DNA sequence: TGTGCCAGTACCCCCGTCGCTAGCGGGCGACAAGAGACCCAGTACTTC.

This clone was recorded only once. The chain joins TRBV5-8 to TRBJ1-5; 10 bases are shared with TRBD1. CDR1 is SGHTS, CDR2 YDEGEE, per germline. This CDR3 has 17 amino acids. The V gene end was trimmed by 4 bases and the J gene end by 0 bases; junction bases not matched to a gene: 7. As DNA, the CDR3 is TGTGCCAGCAGCACGGGACAGGGGACTCATAGCAATCAGCCCCAGCATTTT. Translation gives CASSTGQGTHSNQPQHF.

The chain couples TRBV28 to TRBJ2-5; the D is unclear. Between the trimmed V and J ends, which lost 6 bases and 4 bases, there was a span of 3 bases. The CDR3 consists of 10 residues. The V gene's germline CDR1 is MDHEN and CDR2 SYDVKM. DNA for the CDR3: TGTGCCAGCAGCCTAGAGACCCAGTACTTC. It codes for CASSLETQYF. The whole variable domain, remainder taken from reference TRBV28 and TRBJ2-5, is DVKVTQSSRYLVKRTGEKVFLECVQDMDHENMFWYRQDPGLGLRLIYFSYDVKMKEKGDIPEGYSVSREKKERFSLILESASTNQTSMYLCASSLETQYFGPGTRLLVL.

This chain uses TRBV11-2 with TRBJ1-1, with 7 bases aligning to TRBD1. CDR3 length: 18 amino acids. V lost 2 bases, J lost 4 bases, and 16 bases stayed unmatched. CDR1 and CDR2 (germline): SGHAT, FQNNGV. The CDR3 region is CASSLSRWAGGPGTEAFF. DNA of the CDR3: TGTGCCAGCAGCTTATCCCGGTGGGCAGGGGGGCCTGGCACTGAAGCTTTCTTT.

The V call is TRBV7-3, the J call TRBJ1-2, with 9 bases that match TRBD1. The CDR3 is 15 amino acids. Germline CDR1 is SGHTA and CDR2 is FQGTGA. The junction had 8 bases not matched to a gene; V was cut back by 3 bases and J by 6 bases. Here the CDR3 reads CASSFRDRAGDGYTF. CDR3 nucleotide sequence: TGTGCCAGCAGCTTCCGGGACAGGGCGGGGGATGGCTACACCTTC.

The genes are TRBV7-9 and TRBJ1-1; weak D call: TRBD1 (6 bases). Per germline, CDR1 SEHNR and CDR2 FQNEAQ (reference sequence). Deletions cut 5 bases from V and 1 base from J, with 14 bases between. The CDR3 spans 15 residues. The CDR3 region is CASSHPGRGNTEAFF. CDR3 nucleotides: TGTGCCAGCAGCCACCCCGGCAGGGGGAACACTGAAGCTTTCTTT.

The CDR3 region has the DNA TGTGCCAGCAGCGTAGAGGGGACAAGTGTTAACTATGGCTACACCTTC. Its protein product is CASSVEGTSVNYGYTF. This sequence joins TRBV9 and TRBJ1-2; possible D gene TRBD1, 6 bases. Looked up from germline, CDR1 is SGDLS and CDR2 is YYNGEE. This CDR3 has 16 residues. V dropped 0 bases and J dropped 1 base, with 13 bases sitting between them.

The CDR3 region has the DNA TGTGCCAGCAGTCGTTTCCGGGACAGTAATTCACCCCTCCACTTT. It encodes CASSRFRDSNSPLHF. This chain links TRBV6-5 with TRBJ1-6, with 7 bases matching TRBD1. Trimming at V came to 5 bases and at J to 6 bases, leaving 7 bases not matched to a gene. Looked up from germline, CDR1 is MNHEY and CDR2 is SVGAGI. The CDR3 covers 15 residues.

This chain connects TRBV25-1 to TRBJ2-5, with D possibly TRBD1 on 5 matching bases. The DNA end favors TRBJ2-7, so the J call may be wrong. CDR1 MGHDK and CDR2 SYGVNS come from the germline V gene. The CDR3 is made up of 15 amino acids. The CDR3 region is CASSFGQGFSYEQYF. The CDR3 DNA is TGTGCCAGCAGTTTTGGGCAGGGCTTCTCCTACGAGCAGTACTTC.

The chain employs TRBV5-1 and TRBJ2-2; no reliable D call. Trimming removed 4 bases from V and 6 bases from J, with 7 bases in between. This CDR3 is built from 12 residues. Germline V CDR1 and CDR2: SGHRS, YFSETQ. The DNA of the CDR3 is TGCGCCAGCAGCCCCTCTGCCGGGGAGCTGTTTTTT. Translating gives CASSPSAGELFF.

This clone was counted between two and nine times. The chain is built from TRBV23-1 and TRBJ1-1; 8 nucleotides match TRBD1. TRBV23-1 is recorded as an ORF, its role being uncertain. The V segment lost 6 bases and the J segment 0 bases; nucleotides outside the gene matches: 3. CDR3 length: 14 amino acids. CDR3 coding DNA: TGCGCCAGCAGACAGGGGGTTGTGAACACTGAAGCTTTCTTT. Amino acid sequence: CASRQGVVNTEAFF.

J is TRBJ1-5 and V is TRBV28, with TRBD1 identical over 9 bases. After removal of 2 bases from V and 3 bases from J, the junction contained 11 bases not matched to a gene. Germline V CDR1 and CDR2: MDHEN, SYDVKM. This CDR3 contains 18 residues. The CDR3 reads CASSLTLDRGFDNQPQHF. In DNA, the CDR3 is TGTGCCAGCAGTTTAACCCTCGACAGGGGGTTTGACAATCAGCCCCAGCATTTT.

This clone has more than one count but fewer than ten. This rearrangement joins TRBV7-9 to TRBJ1-2; D might be TRBD1 (5 bases). CDR1 SEHNR and CDR2 FQNEAQ come from the germline V gene (reference sequence). V lost 5 bases, J lost 4 bases, and 17 bases lay in between. This CDR3 comprises 15 residues. CDR3 DNA: TGTGCCAGCAGCGAGGGGAAAACAGCGGGCTATGGCTACACCTTC. This gives the protein CASSEGKTAGYGYTF.